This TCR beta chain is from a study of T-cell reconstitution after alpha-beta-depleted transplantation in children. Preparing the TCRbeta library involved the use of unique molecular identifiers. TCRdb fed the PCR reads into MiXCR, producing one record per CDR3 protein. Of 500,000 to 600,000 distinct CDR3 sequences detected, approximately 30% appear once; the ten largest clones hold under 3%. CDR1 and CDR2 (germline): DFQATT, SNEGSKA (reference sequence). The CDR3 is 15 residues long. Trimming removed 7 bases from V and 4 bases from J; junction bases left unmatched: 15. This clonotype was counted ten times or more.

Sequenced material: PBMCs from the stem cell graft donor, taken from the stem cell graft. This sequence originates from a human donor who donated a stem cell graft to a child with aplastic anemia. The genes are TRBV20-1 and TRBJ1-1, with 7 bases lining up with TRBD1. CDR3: CSVQTGPRGSTEAFF. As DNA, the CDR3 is TGCAGTGTCCAGACAGGCCCCAGGGGGAGCACTGAAGCTTTCTTT.